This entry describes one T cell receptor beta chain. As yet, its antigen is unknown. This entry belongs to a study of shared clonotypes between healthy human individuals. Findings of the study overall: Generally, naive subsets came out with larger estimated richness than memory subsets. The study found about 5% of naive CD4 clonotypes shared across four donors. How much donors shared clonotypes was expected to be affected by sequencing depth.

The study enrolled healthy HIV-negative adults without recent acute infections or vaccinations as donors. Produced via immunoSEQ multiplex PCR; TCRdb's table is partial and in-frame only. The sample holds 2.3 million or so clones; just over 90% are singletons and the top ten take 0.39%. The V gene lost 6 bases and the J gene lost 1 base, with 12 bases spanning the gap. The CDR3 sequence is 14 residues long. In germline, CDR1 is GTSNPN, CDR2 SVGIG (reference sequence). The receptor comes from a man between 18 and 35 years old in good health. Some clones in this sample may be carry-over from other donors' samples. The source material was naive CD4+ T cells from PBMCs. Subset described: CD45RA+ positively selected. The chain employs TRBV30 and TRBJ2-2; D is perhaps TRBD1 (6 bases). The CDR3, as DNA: TGTGCCTGTGCCCCGGGACAGAACACCGGGGAGCTGTTTTTT. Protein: CACAPGQNTGELFF.